A selection of T cell receptor beta chains follows, all from one sample in a study of shared clonotypes between healthy human individuals. Profiled with immunoSEQ multiplex PCR; TCRdb holds only in-frame clones, not every one. The table has approximately 740,000 clones, around two thirds seen once; the top ten hold under 2%. What was sequenced was memory CD4+ T cells sorted from blood. These receptor sequences come from a woman under 40 in good health. The CDR3 runs from the conserved cysteine through the conserved F or W. The D gene is left open where the match is weak. The listing skips clone size in some rows; elsewhere it reads once, few, many or a size class.

d_call	clone_size	v_call	j_call	cdr3_aa	cdr3_nt
TRBD2	.	TRBV11-3	TRBJ2-2	CASSSGTLGTGELFF	TGTGCCAGCAGCAGCGGGACCCTGGGCACCGGGGAGCTGTTTTTT
TRBD1	.	TRBV25-1	TRBJ2-2	CASSGLGTGNTGELFF	TGTGCCAGCAGTGGGTTAGGGACAGGGAACACCGGGGAGCTGTTTTTT
TRBD2	.	TRBV6-5	TRBJ2-1	CASTLTSGRVNEQFF	TGTGCCAGCACCCTGACTAGCGGGAGGGTTAATGAGCAGTTCTTC
.	many	TRBV5-1	TRBJ1-2	CASSLGGESWGYTF	TGCGCCAGCAGCTTGGGAGGAGAGTCGTGGGGCTACACCTTC
TRBD2	.	TRBV27	TRBJ2-5	CASSFRGGETQYF	TGTGCCAGCAGTTTTCGGGGGGGAGAGACCCAGTACTTC
.	.	TRBV28	TRBJ2-3	CASSLLVRTDTQYF	TGTGCCAGCAGTTTATTGGTACGCACAGATACGCAGTATTTT
.	once	TRBV13	TRBJ1-1	CASSLVSVEAFF	TGTGCCAGCAGCTTAGTATCCGTTGAAGCTTTCTTT
TRBD1	.	TRBV30	TRBJ2-3	CAWKGQPTDTQYF	TGTGCCTGGAAGGGACAGCCCACAGATACGCAGTATTTT
.	.	TRBV7-2	TRBJ2-1	CASGGGNPSYNEQFF	TGTGCCAGCGGGGGCGGGAACCCCTCCTACAATGAGCAGTTCTTC
TRBD2	.	TRBV7-3	TRBJ2-3	CASSLGTSMDTQYF	TGTGCCAGCAGCTTAGGGACTAGTATGGATACGCAGTATTTT
TRBD2	many	TRBV2	TRBJ2-1	CASRGGRGENEQFF	TGTGCCAGCCGGGGCGGGAGGGGGGAGAATGAGCAGTTCTTC
TRBD2	few	TRBV28	TRBJ2-2	CASTHGGVETGELFF	TGTGCCAGCACCCACGGGGGGGTCGAAACCGGGGAGCTGTTTTTT
TRBD1	.	TRBV4-1	TRBJ2-1	CASSAPGQGAEQFF	TGCGCCAGCAGCGCGCCGGGACAGGGGGCTGAGCAGTTCTTC
TRBD2	.	TRBV28	TRBJ2-7	CASTGGGSDSLHEQYF	TGTGCCAGCACGGGGGGTGGTTCGGATAGCCTCCACGAGCAGTACTTC
.	.	TRBV28	TRBJ2-4	CASSGLEGRLAKNIQYF	TGTGCCAGCAGTGGGTTAGAGGGGAGACTAGCCAAAAACATTCAGTACTTC
.	.	TRBV7-8	TRBJ2-2	CASSLLSGIGGGELFF	TGTGCCAGCAGCTTATTATCAGGAATCGGGGGCGGGGAGCTGTTTTTT
.	.	TRBV18	TRBJ1-3	CASSPRALEAGNTIYF	TGTGCCAGCTCACCACGGGCGCTGGAGGCCGGAAACACCATATATTTT
.	.	TRBV28	TRBJ2-3	CASSLSADQADTQYF	TGTGCCAGCAGCCTCAGTGCAGACCAGGCAGATACGCAGTATTTT
.	.	TRBV19	TRBJ1-1	CASSILGGNTEAFF	TGTGCCAGTAGTATATTGGGGGGGAACACTGAAGCTTTCTTT
.	.	TRBV5-6	TRBJ2-5	CASSGSNYQETQYF	TGTGCCAGCAGCGGATCAAACTACCAAGAGACCCAGTACTTC
.	few	TRBV6-1	TRBJ2-3	CASSDQPLGEGTDTQYF	TGTGCCAGCAGTGATCAACCCCTAGGTGAGGGCACAGATACGCAGTATTTT
.	.	TRBV7-6	TRBJ1-5	CASSPGSYQPQHF	TGTGCCAGCAGCCCGGGGAGTTATCAGCCCCAGCATTTT
.	many	TRBV5-1	TRBJ2-2	CASSFDRASRTGELFF	TGCGCCAGCAGCTTTGACAGAGCTAGTAGGACCGGGGAGCTGTTTTTT
TRBD1	.	TRBV6-1	TRBJ1-1	CASIQGALPTEAFF	TGTGCCAGCATACAGGGGGCACTGCCCACTGAAGCTTTCTTT
.	.	TRBV18	TRBJ1-2	CASSPTRGYGYTF	TGTGCCAGCTCACCCACCAGGGGATACGGCTACACCTTC
.	.	TRBV10-3	TRBJ2-1	CAIRDNQGGNEQFF	TGTGCCATCAGGGATAACCAGGGGGGCAATGAGCAGTTCTTC
.	.	TRBV5-8	TRBJ2-1	CASSFDSHNEQFF	TGTGCCAGCAGCTTCGATAGTCACAATGAGCAGTTCTTC
TRBD1	once	TRBV4-1	TRBJ2-3	CASRPAGTGQDTQYF	TGCGCCAGCAGGCCGGCCGGGACAGGGCAAGATACGCAGTATTTT
.	many	TRBV5-4	TRBJ2-5	CASSPGTGQETQYF	TGTGCCAGCAGCCCAGGGACCGGCCAAGAGACCCAGTACTTC
TRBD2	.	TRBV7-8	TRBJ2-7	CASSPSRLAGDYEQYF	TGTGCCAGCAGCCCTAGTCGGCTAGCGGGAGACTACGAGCAGTACTTC
.	.	TRBV5-1	TRBJ2-7	CASSWPMGRRFVHEQYF	TGCGCCAGCAGCTGGCCCATGGGGCGGAGGTTCGTCCACGAGCAGTACTTC
.	many	TRBV2	TRBJ2-7	CASSEEFSTTDF	TGTGCCAGCAGTGAAGAGTTTTCTACAACGGACTTC
TRBD2	.	TRBV5-1	TRBJ2-1	CASSSLAGAYNEQFF	TGCGCCAGCAGCTCTTTAGCGGGGGCTTACAATGAGCAGTTCTTC
TRBD1	.	TRBV15	TRBJ2-7	CATSRDPLRTGSREQYF	TGTGCCACCAGCAGAGACCCTCTTAGGACAGGATCCAGGGAGCAGTACTTC
TRBD2	.	TRBV7-8	TRBJ2-2	CASSSRRGQGSGRASTGELFF	TGTGCCAGCAGCTCTAGACGGGGACAGGGTAGCGGGAGGGCCAGCACCGGGGAGCTGTTTTTT
TRBD2	.	TRBV5-1	TRBJ2-7	CASSLVASGAYEQYF	TGCGCCAGCAGCTTGGTAGCTAGCGGAGCCTACGAGCAGTACTTC
TRBD1	few	TRBV18	TRBJ2-7	CASSQAGTGGSEQYF	TGTGCCAGCTCACAAGCCGGGACAGGGGGCTCGGAGCAGTACTTC
TRBD1	.	TRBV5-1	TRBJ2-3	CASSLRQGSSSTDTQYF	TGCGCCAGCAGCTTGCGACAGGGATCCTCTAGCACAGATACGCAGTATTTT
.	.	TRBV5-1	TRBJ2-1	CASSLDLASYNEQFF	TGCGCCAGCAGCTTGGACCTAGCGTCCTACAATGAGCAGTTCTTC
TRBD2	.	TRBV28	TRBJ2-7	CASSGAGGSYEQYF	TGTGCCAGCAGTGGCGCGGGAGGCTCCTACGAGCAGTACTTC
.	.	TRBV27	TRBJ1-5	CASSRVLSQPQHF	TGTGCCAGCAGCAGGGTTTTGAGTCAGCCCCAGCATTTT
.	few	TRBV4-1	TRBJ2-7	CASRKTGASAPYEQYF	TGCGCCAGCAGGAAAACAGGGGCTAGCGCGCCCTACGAGCAGTACTTC
.	few	TRBV11-2	TRBJ2-2	CASSPKTPQNTGELFF	TGTGCCAGCAGCCCCAAGACCCCCCAAAACACCGGGGAGCTGTTTTTT
.	few	TRBV6-5	TRBJ2-3	CASSSSQGSLWATQYF	TGTGCCAGCAGTTCCTCCCAAGGATCCCTTTGGGCCACGCAGTATTTT
TRBD1	.	TRBV27	TRBJ1-1	CASSLRTGRTEAFF	TGTGCCAGCAGTCTACGGACAGGTAGGACTGAAGCTTTCTTT
.	.	TRBV10-3	TRBJ2-2	CAIWQGGTGELFF	TGTGCCATATGGCAGGGAGGCACCGGGGAGCTGTTTTTT
TRBD2	.	TRBV5-1	TRBJ2-7	CASSLSLAGETVVYEQYF	TGCGCCAGCAGCTTGAGTCTAGCGGGAGAGACCGTGGTCTACGAGCAGTACTTC
TRBD2	.	TRBV4-1	TRBJ2-5	CASSPLGGASGRGETQYF	TGCGCCAGCAGCCCCCTGGGAGGGGCTAGCGGGAGGGGGGAGACCCAGTACTTC
.	.	TRBV7-2	TRBJ2-2	CASSVLDVNTGELFF	TGTGCCAGCAGTGTACTAGATGTAAACACCGGGGAGCTGTTTTTT
TRBD2	.	TRBV7-7	TRBJ2-2	CASSGATSGNTGELFF	TGTGCCAGCAGCGGTGCGACTAGCGGAAACACCGGGGAGCTGTTTTTT
TRBD1	.	TRBV5-1	TRBJ1-2	CASRLDRNYGYTF	TGCGCCAGCAGGCTGGACAGGAACTATGGCTACACCTTC
.	few	TRBV5-1	TRBJ2-2	CASSLLMQSSTGELFF	TGCGCCAGCAGCTTGCTGATGCAGTCGAGCACCGGGGAGCTGTTTTTT
.	.	TRBV6-5	TRBJ1-6	CASCGQGYNSPLHF	TGTGCCAGCTGTGGGCAGGGGTATAATTCACCCCTCCACTTT